The clone carrying this T cell receptor (beta chain) was picked up a small number of times. Its matching antigen is unknown. Amplification used 60 Vbeta primers and 13 Jbeta primers. In the original workflow: The authors later counted roughly 76 million unique TCR beta chains, some 10 million of them shared. The assay was immunoSEQ multiplex PCR, and TCRdb's table has in-frame clones only and misses some. The DNA gave D and trimming, while V, J and clone size come from that table. The sample has about 130,000 clones; 65% to 90% are singletons. The germline V gene has CDR1 SQVTM and CDR2 ANQGSEA. This CDR3 is 18 amino acids long. The V gene lost 3 bases and the J gene lost 5 bases, with 25 bases spanning the gap. The source of the sample is a study of cytomegalovirus exposure and HLA in healthy donors. The overall study: Earlier, about 179 million T cells were analyzed, and 90 million to 120 million unique TCR beta sequences were found among them. The study placed approximately 81% of its approximately 400 genotyped donors in the Caucasian-associated ancestry cluster. The study, taken as a whole, reports: Earlier results showed most TCR beta V segments being productive about 87% or about 30% of the time.

Sequencing was performed on PBMCs. This chain links TRBV29-1 with TRBJ2-2; maybe TRBD2 (6 bases). This receptor was obtained from a girl aged 2 to 10 in good health and CMV-seronegative. The CDR3 nucleotides read TGCAGCGTTGAGGGGGGACCCCAGGAGGGAATGGGTACCGGGGAGCTGTTTTTT. This sequence encodes CSVEGGPQEGMGTGELFF.